The sequence of this T cell receptor beta chain was determined in a study of blood T cell repertoires in COVID-19. Self-reported history from a screening survey and questionnaire set each donor's cohort. Recovered Cohort 3 donors showed two negative PCRs, clearance, or symptom resolution. Germline-derived CDR1 and CDR2 are SGDLS and YYNGEE. The CDR3 totals 14 residues. The V gene end was trimmed by 4 bases and the J gene end by 2 bases; junction bases not matched to a gene: 6. Profiled with immunoSEQ multiplex PCR; TCRdb holds only in-frame clones, not every one. The sample carries almost 200,000 clones, roughly 90% recorded once.

The sample consisted of PBMCs or T cells enriched from blood (not recorded which). The chain couples TRBV9 to TRBJ2-7; 7 bases match TRBD1. The sequence was collected from a woman between 18 and 29 years old who had recovered from COVID-19. The CDR3 sequence: CASSPGDSTYEQYF. CDR3 bases: TGTGCCAGCAGCCCCGGGGACAGTACCTACGAGCAGTACTTC.